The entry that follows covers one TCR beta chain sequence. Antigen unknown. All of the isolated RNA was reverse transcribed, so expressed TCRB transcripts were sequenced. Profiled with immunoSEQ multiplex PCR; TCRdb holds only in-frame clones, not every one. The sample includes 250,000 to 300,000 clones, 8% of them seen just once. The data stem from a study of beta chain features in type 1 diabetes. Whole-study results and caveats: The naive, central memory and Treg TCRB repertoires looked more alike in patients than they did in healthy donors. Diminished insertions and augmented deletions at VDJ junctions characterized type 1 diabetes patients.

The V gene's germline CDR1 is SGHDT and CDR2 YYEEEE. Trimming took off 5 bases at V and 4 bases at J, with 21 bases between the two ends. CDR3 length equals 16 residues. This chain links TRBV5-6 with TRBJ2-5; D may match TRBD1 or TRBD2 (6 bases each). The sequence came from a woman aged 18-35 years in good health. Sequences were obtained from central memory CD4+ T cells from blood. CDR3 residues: CASRATGPKEGETQYF. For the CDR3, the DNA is TGTGCCAGCAGGGCGACAGGACCAAAGGAGGGAGAGACCCAGTACTTC.